There are a few counts of the clone carrying this T cell receptor beta chain. The antigen is not known. Unique molecular identifiers were used in preparing the TCRbeta library. TCRdb reanalysed the PCR reads using MiXCR and keeps one entry per CDR3 protein. The sample has hundreds of thousands of distinct CDR3 sequences; about 16% are singletons. This record comes from a study of T-cell reconstitution after alpha-beta-depleted transplantation in children. General study results and limits: There were reportedly several hundred expanded graft clones from which alpha-beta T cells came about two months after transplant.

CDR3 length equals 11 residues. Trimming removed 3 bases at V and 10 bases at J, with 8 bases between. Germline values: CDR1 SGHRS, CDR2 YFSETQ. Here the sequenced sample was PBMCs, mostly from graft donor cells, taken 360 days after TCRalphabeta/CD19-depleted stem cell transplant. This receptor was obtained from a male patient aged 2-15 years who had a stem cell transplant for acute lymphoblastic leukemia, so the T cells may come from the graft donor. The gene calls are TRBV5-1 and TRBJ2-1, with D perhaps TRBD2 (5 bases). The CDR3 DNA is TGCGCCAGCAGCTACGGGATGGAGCAGTTCTTC. It codes for CASSYGMEQFF.